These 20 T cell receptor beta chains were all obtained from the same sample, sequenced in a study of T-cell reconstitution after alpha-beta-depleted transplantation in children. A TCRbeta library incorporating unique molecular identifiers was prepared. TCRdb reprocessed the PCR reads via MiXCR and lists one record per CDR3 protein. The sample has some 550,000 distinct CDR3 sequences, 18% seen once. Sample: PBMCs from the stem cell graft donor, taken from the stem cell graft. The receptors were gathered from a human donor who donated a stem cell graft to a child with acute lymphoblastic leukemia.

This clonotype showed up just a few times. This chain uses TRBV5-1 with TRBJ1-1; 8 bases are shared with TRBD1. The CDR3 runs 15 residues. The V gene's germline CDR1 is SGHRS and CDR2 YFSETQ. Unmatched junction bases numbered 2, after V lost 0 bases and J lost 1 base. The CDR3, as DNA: TGCGCCAGCAGCTTGGGGGGACAGGCGAACACTGAAGCTTTCTTT. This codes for CASSLGGQANTEAFF.

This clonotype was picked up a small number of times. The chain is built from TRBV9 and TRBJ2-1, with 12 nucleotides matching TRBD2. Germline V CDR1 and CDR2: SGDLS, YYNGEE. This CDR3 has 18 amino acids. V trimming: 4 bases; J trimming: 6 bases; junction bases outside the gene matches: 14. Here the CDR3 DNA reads TGTGCCAGCAGCACACAGACTAGCGGGAGCAATCATTTCAATGAGCAGTTCTTC. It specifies CASSTQTSGSNHFNEQFF.

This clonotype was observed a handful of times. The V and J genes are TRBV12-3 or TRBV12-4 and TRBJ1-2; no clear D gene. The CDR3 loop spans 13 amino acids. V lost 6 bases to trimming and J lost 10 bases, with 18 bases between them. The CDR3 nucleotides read TGTGCCAGCAGACCAAAGGGTACAGAAAACTACACCTTC. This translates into CASRPKGTENYTF.

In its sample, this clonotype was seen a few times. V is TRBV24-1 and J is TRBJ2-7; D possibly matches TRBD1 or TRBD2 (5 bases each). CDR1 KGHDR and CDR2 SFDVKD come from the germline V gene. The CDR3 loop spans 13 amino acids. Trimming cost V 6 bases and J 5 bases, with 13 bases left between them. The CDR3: CATSHGASDEQYF. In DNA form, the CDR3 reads TGTGCCACCAGTCACGGGGCGAGCGACGAGCAGTACTTC.

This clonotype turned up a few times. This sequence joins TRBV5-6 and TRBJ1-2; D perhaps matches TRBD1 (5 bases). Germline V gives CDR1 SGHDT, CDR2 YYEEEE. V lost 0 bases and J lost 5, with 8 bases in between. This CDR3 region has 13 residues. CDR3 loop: CASSLVAGYGYTF. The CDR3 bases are TGTGCCAGCAGCTTGGTGGCAGGGTATGGCTACACCTTC.

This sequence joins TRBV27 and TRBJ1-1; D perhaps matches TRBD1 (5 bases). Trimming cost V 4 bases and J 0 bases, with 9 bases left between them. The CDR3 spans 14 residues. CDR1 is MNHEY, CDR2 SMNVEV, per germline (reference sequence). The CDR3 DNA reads TGTGCCAGCAGTTCCTGGGGCCTGAACACTGAAGCTTTCTTT. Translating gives CASSSWGLNTEAFF.

This chain's CDR3 is CASSLEQASTDTQYF. CDR3 DNA: TGCGCCAGCAGCTTGGAGCAGGCTAGCACAGATACGCAGTATTTT. J is TRBJ2-3 and V is TRBV5-1; D is undetermined. Germline CDR1 and CDR2: SGHRS and YFSETQ. This CDR3 has 15 residues. Between the trimmed V and J ends, which lost 0 bases and 0 bases, there was a span of 8 bases.

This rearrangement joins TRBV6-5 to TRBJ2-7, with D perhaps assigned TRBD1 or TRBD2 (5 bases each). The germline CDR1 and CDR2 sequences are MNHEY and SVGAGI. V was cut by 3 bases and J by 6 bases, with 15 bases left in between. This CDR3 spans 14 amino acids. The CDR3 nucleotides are TGTGCCAGCAGTTATCCAGGGACCGGAGTCGAGCAGTACTTC. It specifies CASSYPGTGVEQYF.

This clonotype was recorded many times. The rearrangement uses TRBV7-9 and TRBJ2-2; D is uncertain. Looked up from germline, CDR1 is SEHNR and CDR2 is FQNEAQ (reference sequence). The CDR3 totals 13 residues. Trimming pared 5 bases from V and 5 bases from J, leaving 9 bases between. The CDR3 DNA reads TGTGCCAGCAGCCCAGGCCTAACCGGGGAGCTGTTTTTT. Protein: CASSPGLTGELFF.

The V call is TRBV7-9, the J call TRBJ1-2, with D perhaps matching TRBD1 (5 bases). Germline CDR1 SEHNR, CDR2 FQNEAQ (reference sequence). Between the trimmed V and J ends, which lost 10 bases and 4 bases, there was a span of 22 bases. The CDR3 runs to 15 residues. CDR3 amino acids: CAIDPADKTIYGYTF. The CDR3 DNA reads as TGTGCCATCGATCCGGCGGACAAGACGATCTATGGCTACACCTTC.

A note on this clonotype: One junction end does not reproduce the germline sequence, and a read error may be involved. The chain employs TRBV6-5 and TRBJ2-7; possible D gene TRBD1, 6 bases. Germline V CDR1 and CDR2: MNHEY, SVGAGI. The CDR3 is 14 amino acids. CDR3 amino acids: CASTYRVVGYEQYF. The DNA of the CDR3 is TGTGCCAGCACTTACAGGGTGGTGGGCTACGAGCAGTACTTC.

In DNA form, the CDR3 reads TGTGCCAGCAGTGAATTAACTAGCGGGAGGCGTGGTAGGCAGTACTTC. This gives the protein CASSELTSGRRGRQYF. The chain has TRBV25-1 and TRBJ2-7; TRBD2 matches at 12 bases. Germline CDR1 and CDR2: MGHDK and SYGVNS. The CDR3 sequence is 16 residues long. The trim removed 1 base at V and 9 bases at J, leaving 10 bases unmatched.

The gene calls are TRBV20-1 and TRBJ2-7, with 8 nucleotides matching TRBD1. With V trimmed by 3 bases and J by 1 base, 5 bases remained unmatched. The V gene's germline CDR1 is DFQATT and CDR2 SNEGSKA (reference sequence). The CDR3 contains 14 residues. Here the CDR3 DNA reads TGCAGTGCTAGCACAGGGGGTCCTTCCTACGAGCAGTACTTC. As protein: CSASTGGPSYEQYF.

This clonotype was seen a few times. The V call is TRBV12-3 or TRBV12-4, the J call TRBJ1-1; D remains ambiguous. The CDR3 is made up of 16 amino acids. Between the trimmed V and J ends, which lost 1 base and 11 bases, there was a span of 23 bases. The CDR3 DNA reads TGTGCCAGCAGTTTAGGTTCCGTTGGGCCGAAGGACGGGGCTTTCTTT. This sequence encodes CASSLGSVGPKDGAFF.

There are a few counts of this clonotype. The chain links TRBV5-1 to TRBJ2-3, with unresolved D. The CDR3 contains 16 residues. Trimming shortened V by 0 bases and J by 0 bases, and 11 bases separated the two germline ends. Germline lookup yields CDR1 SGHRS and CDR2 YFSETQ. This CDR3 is CASSLEWMMSTDTQYF. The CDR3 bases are TGCGCCAGCAGCTTGGAGTGGATGATGAGCACAGATACGCAGTATTTT. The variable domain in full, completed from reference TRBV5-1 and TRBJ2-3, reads KAGVTQTPRYLIKTRGQQVTLSCSPISGHRSVSWYQQTPGQGLQFLFEYFSETQRNKGNFPGRFSGRQFSNSRSEMNVSTLELGDSALYLCASSLEWMMSTDTQYFGPGTRLTVL.

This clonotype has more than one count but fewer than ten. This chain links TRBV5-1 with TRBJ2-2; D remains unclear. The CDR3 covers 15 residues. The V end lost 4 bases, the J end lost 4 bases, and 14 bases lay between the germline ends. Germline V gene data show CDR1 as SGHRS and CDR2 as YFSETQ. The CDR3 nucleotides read TGCGCCAGCAGCCGTCTGGGATCGGGCACCGGGGAGCTGTTTTTT. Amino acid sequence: CASSRLGSGTGELFF.

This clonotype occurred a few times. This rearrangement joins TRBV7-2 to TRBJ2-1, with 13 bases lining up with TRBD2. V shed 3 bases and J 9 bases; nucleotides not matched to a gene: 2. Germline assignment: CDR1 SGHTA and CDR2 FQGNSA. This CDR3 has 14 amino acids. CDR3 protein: CASSFGTSGTEQFF. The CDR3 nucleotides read TGTGCCAGCAGCTTTGGGACTAGCGGGACTGAGCAGTTCTTC.

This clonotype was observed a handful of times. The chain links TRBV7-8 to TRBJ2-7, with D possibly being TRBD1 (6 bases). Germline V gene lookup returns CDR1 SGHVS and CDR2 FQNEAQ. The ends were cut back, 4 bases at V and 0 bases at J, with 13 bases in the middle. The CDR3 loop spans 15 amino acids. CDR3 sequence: CASSSNRAHSYEQYF. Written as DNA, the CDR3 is TGTGCCAGCAGCTCCAACAGGGCACACTCCTACGAGCAGTACTTC.

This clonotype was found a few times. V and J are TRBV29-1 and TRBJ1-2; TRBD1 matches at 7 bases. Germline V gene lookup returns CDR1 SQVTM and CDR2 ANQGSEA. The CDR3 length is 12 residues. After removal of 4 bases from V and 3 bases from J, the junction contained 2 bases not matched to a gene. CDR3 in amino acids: CSVGDSYYGYTF. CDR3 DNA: TGCAGCGTTGGGGACAGCTACTATGGCTACACCTTC.

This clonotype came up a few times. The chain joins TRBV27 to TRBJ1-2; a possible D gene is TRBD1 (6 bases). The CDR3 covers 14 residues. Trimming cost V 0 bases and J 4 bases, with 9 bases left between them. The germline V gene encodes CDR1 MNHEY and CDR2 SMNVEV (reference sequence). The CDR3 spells CASSLSATGYGYTF. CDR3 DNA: TGTGCCAGCAGTTTATCCGCGACAGGCTATGGCTACACCTTC.